One sample yielded the 30 T cell receptor beta chains listed below, sequenced in a study of T cells in Graves' hyperthyroidism and ophthalmopathy (dated by TCRdb to about 2019). The library came from multiplex PCR. The sequencer listed for this sample is Illumina HiSeq 2000. TCR beta CDR3 regions were amplified from RNA transcripts. For the first round of RT-PCR on the TCR CDR3, the HTBI primer set was used together with the Qiagen OneStep RT-PCR kit. TCRdb took the public reads, trimmed them with fastp at Q25, ran MiXCR for clone calling and kept in-frame beta chains. Each record represents a unique CDR3 protein, reported with the most common genes and DNA among its rows. This sample lists 550,000 to 800,000 distinct CDR3 sequences; 16% were detected once. Approximately 8.4% of the sample goes to the ten largest clones. The material sequenced was blood. Receptors originate from a man younger than 30 with Graves' hyperthyroidism.

Ten or more counts support this clonotype. The chain recombines TRBV18 with TRBJ2-5; D not resolved. Per the germline V gene, CDR1 is KGHSH and CDR2 is LQKENI. CDR3 length equals 12 residues. Deletions cut 6 bases from V and 2 bases from J, with 7 bases between. CDR3 in amino acids: CASSMGQETQYF. Written as DNA, the CDR3 is TGTGCCAGCTCCATGGGTCAAGAGACCCAGTACTTC.

This clonotype was found many times. This chain uses TRBV7-2 with TRBJ2-7; 8 bases line up with TRBD1. This CDR3 contains 15 residues. The trim removed 1 base at V and 2 bases at J, leaving 4 bases unmatched. Germline CDR1 SGHTA, CDR2 FQGNSA. The CDR3 reads CASSLGRQGTYEQYF. CDR3 DNA: TGTGCCAGCAGCTTAGGGAGACAGGGGACCTACGAGCAGTACTTC.

This clonotype has a count of ten or more. This chain connects TRBV5-1 to TRBJ1-5; D call uncertain. The CDR3 is made up of 15 amino acids. The germline V gene encodes CDR1 SGHRS and CDR2 YFSETQ. V was clipped by 0 bases and J by 0 bases, with 7 bases between them. Here the CDR3 DNA reads TGCGCCAGCAGCTTGGTCCCAGGTAGCAATCAGCCCCAGCATTTT. Translating it yields CASSLVPGSNQPQHF.

The rearrangement uses TRBV20-1 and TRBJ2-3, with 10 bases matching TRBD2. Germline lookup yields CDR1 DFQATT and CDR2 SNEGSKA (reference sequence). This CDR3 has 17 residues. V lost 1 base, J lost 4 bases, and 11 bases stayed unmatched. CDR3 sequence: CSARGVLAGESADTQYF. CDR3 DNA sequence: TGCAGTGCTAGAGGCGTCCTAGCGGGAGAGTCTGCAGATACGCAGTATTTT.

This clonotype was counted a few times. J is TRBJ2-3 and V is TRBV20-1, with 9 bases that match TRBD1. V shed 0 bases, J shed 5 bases, and the junction held 9 bases outside the gene matches. CDR3 length: 16 amino acids. The germline V gene has CDR1 DFQATT and CDR2 SNEGSKA (reference sequence). This CDR3 is CSARDPGTGSEDTQYF. CDR3 sequence (DNA): TGCAGTGCTAGAGATCCCGGGACAGGGTCGGAAGATACGCAGTATTTT.

This clonotype was seen at least ten times. The chain is built from TRBV28 and TRBJ2-7; the D call may be TRBD1 or TRBD2 (5 bases each). The CDR3 has 13 residues. Trimming stripped 6 bases from V and 5 bases from J, with 14 bases between. Germline V lookup: CDR1 MDHEN, CDR2 SYDVKM. CDR3 sequence: CASSPVGANEQYF. DNA for the CDR3: TGTGCCAGCAGCCCCGTCGGGGCCAACGAGCAGTACTTC. The full variable domain, completed using reference TRBV28 and TRBJ2-7, is DVKVTQSSRYLVKRTGEKVFLECVQDMDHENMFWYRQDPGLGLRLIYFSYDVKMKEKGDIPEGYSVSREKKERFSLILESASTNQTSMYLCASSPVGANEQYFGPGTRLTVT.

J is TRBJ1-6 and V is TRBV9; no clear D gene. This CDR3 region has 13 residues. Germline V gene data show CDR1 as SGDLS and CDR2 as YYNGEE. V lost 0 bases, J lost 10 bases, and 8 bases lay in between. The CDR3 spells CASSVDLKSPLHF. For the CDR3, the DNA is TGTGCCAGCAGCGTAGACTTGAAGTCACCCCTCCACTTT.

At least ten counts were recorded for this clonotype. The chain uses TRBV7-9 and TRBJ2-2, with D perhaps matching TRBD2 (6 bases). Looked up from germline, CDR1 is SEHNR and CDR2 is FQNEAQ (reference sequence). The CDR3 is 14 amino acids. With 5 bases removed from V and 2 bases from J, the gap between germline ends came to 9 bases. This CDR3 reads CASSIGLNTGELFF. Written as DNA, the CDR3 is TGTGCCAGCAGCATCGGACTAAACACCGGGGAGCTGTTTTTT.

A few counts support this clonotype. The gene calls are TRBV25-1 and TRBJ1-2; 8 bases are shared with TRBD1. The CDR3 has 14 amino acids. Per germline, CDR1 MGHDK and CDR2 SYGVNS. After removal of 8 bases from V and 3 bases from J, the junction contained 8 bases not matched to a gene. CDR3 coding DNA: TGTGCCAGCTCCGACGGACAGGGCTACTATGGCTACACCTTC. Encoded protein: CASSDGQGYYGYTF.

V and J are TRBV20-1 and TRBJ2-1; the D gene is possibly TRBD2 (6 bases). Germline values: CDR1 DFQATT, CDR2 SNEGSKA (reference sequence). Trimming cost V 6 bases and J 4 bases, with 19 bases left between them. This CDR3 has 15 residues. The CDR3 bases are TGCAGTGCCAATCCCCGGCTAGCGCGTTACAATGAGCAGTTCTTC. Amino acids: CSANPRLARYNEQFF.

The chain carries TRBV11-3 and TRBJ2-1, with D possibly matching TRBD2 (5 bases). CDR1 is SGHNT, CDR2 YENEEA, per germline. V dropped 3 bases and J dropped 7 bases, with 10 bases sitting between them. This CDR3 is built from 13 residues. CDR3: CASSFNPGNEQFF. In DNA form, the CDR3 reads TGTGCCAGCAGCTTTAACCCGGGGAATGAGCAGTTCTTC.

This clonotype occurred many times. The chain carries TRBV27 and TRBJ2-5, with D uncertain. The CDR3 runs to 15 residues. Trimming took off 4 bases at V and 2 bases at J, with 14 bases between the two ends. Germline V lookup: CDR1 MNHEY, CDR2 SMNVEV (reference sequence). CDR3 in DNA: TGTGCCAGCAGTTCCTCCGAAGGGCTACAAGAGACCCAGTACTTC. It is translated as CASSSSEGLQETQYF.

This chain joins TRBV12-3 or TRBV12-4 and TRBJ2-2; the D is unclear. V lost 1 base and J 1 base, leaving 4 bases between the germline ends. The CDR3 length is 14 residues. In nucleotides, the CDR3 is TGTGCCAGCAGTTTAGAGGTGAACACCGGGGAGCTGTTTTTT. Amino acids: CASSLEVNTGELFF.

This clonotype was counted at least ten times. This chain joins TRBV9 and TRBJ2-5; either TRBD1 or TRBD2 may supply D (7 bases each). Per the germline V gene, CDR1 is SGDLS and CDR2 is YYNGEE. Trimming stripped 4 bases from V and 5 bases from J, with 15 bases between. The CDR3 loop spans 14 amino acids. In DNA form, the CDR3 reads TGTGCCAGCAGCAGGGACCAGGGGGGGGAGACCCAGTACTTC. It specifies CASSRDQGGETQYF.

The CDR3 nucleotides read TGTGCCAGCAGCGGGACAAAAATTGCCTATAATTCACCCCTCCACTTT. This codes for CASSGTKIAYNSPLHF. V gene TRBV4-2 combines with J gene TRBJ1-6, with D possibly being TRBD1 (6 bases). Trimming removed 5 bases from V and 2 bases from J, with 13 bases in between. The CDR3 sequence is 16 residues long. The germline gives CDR1 LGHNA, CDR2 YNFKEQ.

This clonotype was counted many times. This chain uses TRBV29-1 with TRBJ2-1, with 7 nucleotides matching TRBD2. CDR3 length equals 14 residues. J lost 8 bases, V lost 8 bases, and 15 bases had no gene match. Germline loops: CDR1 SQVTM, CDR2 ANQGSEA. CDR3: CSTSGTTPADEQFF. The CDR3 DNA follows: TGCAGCACCTCCGGGACTACCCCAGCGGATGAGCAGTTCTTC.

There are many counts of this clonotype. The rearrangement links TRBV18 to TRBJ2-1, with unresolved D. The CDR3 runs 13 residues. V shed 2 bases and J shed 7 bases, with 9 bases lying between them. Germline-derived CDR1 and CDR2 are KGHSH and LQKENI. CDR3 nucleotides: TGTGCCAGCTCACCATTAAATGGGAATGAGCAGTTCTTC. Encoded protein: CASSPLNGNEQFF. The full variable domain, its missing parts supplied by reference TRBV18 and TRBJ2-1, is NAGVMQNPRHLVRRRGQEARLRCSPMKGHSHVYWYRQLPEEGLKFMVYLQKENIIDESGMPKERFSAEFPKEGPSILRIQQVVRGDSAAYFCASSPLNGNEQFFGPGTRLTVL.

This sequence joins TRBV19 and TRBJ2-1, with 8 bases fitting TRBD2. This CDR3 has 14 amino acids. Germline V gives CDR1 LNHDA, CDR2 SQIVND (reference sequence). J gave up 7 bases and V 7 bases, and 9 bases lay outside the gene matches. The CDR3 DNA is TGTGCCAGTACTCGACTAGCGTCAGGGAATGAGCAGTTCTTC. Amino acid sequence: CASTRLASGNEQFF.

In its sample, this clonotype was seen a few times. This chain connects TRBV3-1 to TRBJ2-2; perhaps TRBD1 as D (5 bases). V gave up 0 bases and J gave up 6 bases, with 8 bases separating them. CDR1 and CDR2 from the germline V gene are LGHDT and YNNKEL (reference sequence). This CDR3 is built from 14 residues. The CDR3 loop is CASSQDQGAGELFF. The CDR3 nucleotides read TGTGCCAGCAGCCAAGATCAAGGGGCCGGGGAGCTGTTTTTT. The full variable domain, its missing parts supplied by reference TRBV3-1 and TRBJ2-2, is DTAVSQTPKYLVTQMGNDKSIKCEQNLGHDTMYWYKQDSKKFLKIMFSYNNKELIINETVPNRFSPKSPDKAHLNLHINSLELGDSAVYFCASSQDQGAGELFFGEGSRLTVL.

This clonotype came up a few times. The rearrangement joins TRBV24-1 to TRBJ2-2; 7 bases are a match to TRBD2. CDR3 length: 15 amino acids. V was pared by 10 bases and J by 7 bases, with 14 bases of the junction left unmatched. Germline V lookup: CDR1 KGHDR, CDR2 SFDVKD. CDR3 loop: CATSLAGVHFGELFF. The CDR3 region has the DNA TGTGCCACTAGTCTCGCGGGGGTCCATTTCGGGGAGCTGTTTTTT.

The sample holds many counts of this clonotype. The chain uses TRBV20-1 and TRBJ2-2, with 11 bases lining up with TRBD1. The germline V gene encodes CDR1 DFQATT and CDR2 SNEGSKA (reference sequence). With 4 bases clipped from V and 3 bases from J, the junction kept 4 bases outside the gene matches. The CDR3 covers 15 residues. CDR3 DNA: TGCAGTGCTAAGGACAGGGGGCGCCACACCGGGGAGCTGTTTTTT. It translates to CSAKDRGRHTGELFF.

This clonotype was seen ten or more times. This chain's CDR3 is CASTADRVKAFF. DNA of the CDR3: TGTGCCAGCACCGCAGACAGGGTTAAAGCTTTCTTT. The chain couples TRBV28 to TRBJ1-1; 7 positions match TRBD1. The V segment lost 7 bases and the J segment 9 bases; nucleotides outside the gene matches: 8. This CDR3 has 12 amino acids. Germline CDR1 is MDHEN and CDR2 is SYDVKM.

This clonotype was seen a handful of times. The chain recombines TRBV3-1 with TRBJ2-1; D perhaps matches TRBD2 (6 bases). The CDR3 totals 17 residues. Germline loops: CDR1 LGHDT, CDR2 YNNKEL (reference sequence). Trimming removed 1 base from V and 9 bases from J, with 22 bases in between. The CDR3 loop is CASSQGAVRRDPIEQFF. CDR3 bases: TGTGCCAGCAGCCAAGGAGCGGTAAGGCGGGACCCTATTGAGCAGTTCTTC.

In this sample, this clonotype turned up many times. The chain joins TRBV2 to TRBJ2-3; 7 positions match TRBD1. The CDR3 is made up of 16 amino acids. The germline gives CDR1 SNHLY, CDR2 FYNNEI. Trimming at V came to 10 bases and at J to 1 base, leaving 14 bases not matched to a gene. The CDR3 region has the DNA TGTGCCACCCCTGCCGAGGGGGCGTTACGCACAGATACGCAGTATTTT. It specifies CATPAEGALRTDTQYF.

The V and J genes are TRBV7-2 and TRBJ1-4, with D possibly TRBD1 on 5 matching bases. CDR1 is SGHTA and CDR2 is FQGNSA in the germline V gene. Trimming pared 5 bases from V and 8 bases from J, leaving 18 bases between. The CDR3 extends over 15 amino acids. The CDR3 reads CASSLLGGAREKLFF. CDR3 nucleotide sequence: TGTGCCAGCAGCCTATTAGGAGGGGCTCGGGAAAAACTGTTTTTT.

This clonotype has a handful of counts. This chain links TRBV7-9 with TRBJ2-2, with 7 bases identical to TRBD1. The CDR3 sequence is 16 residues long. Germline CDR1 reads SEHNR; CDR2 reads FQNEAQ (reference sequence). Germline trimming cut 4 bases from V and 5 bases from J; bases unmatched to any gene: 10. The CDR3 DNA follows: TGTGCCAGCAGCTCCGCCACGGACAGGAGAACCGGGGAGCTGTTTTTT. Translation: CASSSATDRRTGELFF.

Ten or more counts support this clonotype. V gene TRBV28 combines with J gene TRBJ1-2, with 7 bases matching TRBD1. Trimming removed 6 bases from V and 4 bases from J; junction bases left unmatched: 5. CDR3 size: 13 residues. The germline gives CDR1 MDHEN, CDR2 SYDVKM. The CDR3, as DNA: TGTGCCAGCAGGGGAGGGGGCGTCTATGGCTACACCTTC. Protein sequence: CASRGGGVYGYTF.

In this sample, this clonotype turned up many times. The chain joins TRBV5-1 to TRBJ2-7; 8 bases fit TRBD2. CDR1 and CDR2 from the germline V gene are SGHRS and YFSETQ. The CDR3 contains 14 residues. Trimming took 5 bases from V and 5 from J; bases not matched to a gene: 9. The CDR3 DNA sequence: TGCGCCAGCAGAGATAGCGGGGTCGGCCACGAGCAGTACTTC. Encoded protein: CASRDSGVGHEQYF.

The J gene is TRBJ2-7, the V gene TRBV9; 12 bases align to TRBD1. Germline V lookup: CDR1 SGDLS, CDR2 YYNGEE. V gave up 3 bases and J gave up 2 bases; unmatched junction bases: 3. The CDR3 extends over 15 amino acids. CDR3 region: CASSAGQGAPYEQYF. The DNA for the CDR3 is TGTGCCAGCAGCGCGGGACAGGGGGCCCCCTACGAGCAGTACTTC.

For this clonotype: Being one base from a much bigger clone, this may be a read error. The chain links TRBV7-9 to TRBJ2-1; either TRBD1 or TRBD2 may supply D (6 bases each). The J call may not be correct, given that the DNA end is closer to TRBJ2-7. This CDR3 comprises 15 residues. The germline V gene encodes CDR1 SEHNR and CDR2 FQNEAQ (reference sequence). The CDR3 nucleotides read TGTGCCAGCAGCCATGGGGGGTCCGGGGACAATGAGCAGTACTTC. It specifies CASSHGGSGDNEQYF.